The 12 T cell receptor beta chains below come from one sample, sequenced in a study of T cell responses to AZD1222 COVID-19 vaccine. The repertoire was sequenced with immunoSEQ multiplex PCR; TCRdb's copy has only in-frame clones and lacks some. This sample yields under 200,000 clones, of which 92% are seen a single time; 4.4% belongs to the top ten. The sample was peripheral blood, taken on day 0 of MenACWY control vaccination. The origin of the receptors is an adult in good health.

The J gene is TRBJ1-2, the V gene TRBV12-3 or TRBV12-4; D is ambiguous. Trimming removed 2 bases at V and 7 bases at J, with 8 bases between. The CDR3 sequence is 12 residues long. The CDR3 DNA reads as TGTGCCAGCAGTTTAAACAATTTTGGCTACACCTTC. The encoded protein is CASSLNNFGYTF.

V usage is TRBV2 and J usage is TRBJ1-2, with D hard to call. The CDR3 contains 13 residues. The V gene's germline CDR1 is SNHLY and CDR2 FYNNEI. V lost 7 bases to trimming and J lost 2 bases, with 11 bases between them. CDR3 sequence: CASKGAQNYGYTF. The CDR3 nucleotides are TGTGCCAGCAAGGGAGCCCAAAACTATGGCTACACCTTC.

This clone was seen once. The gene calls are TRBV29-1 and TRBJ2-1; 12 bases align to TRBD2. Germline-derived CDR1 and CDR2 are SQVTM and ANQGSEA. J was trimmed by 5 bases and V by 6 bases; bases with no gene match: 8. The CDR3 covers 15 residues. The CDR3 loop reads CSVHPGLAGNNEQFF. The CDR3 DNA sequence: TGCAGCGTGCACCCGGGACTAGCGGGCAACAATGAGCAGTTCTTC.

In its sample, this clone was seen once. This chain connects TRBV2 to TRBJ2-1, with 8 bases aligning to TRBD1. Germline lookup yields CDR1 SNHLY and CDR2 FYNNEI. The CDR3 spans 15 residues. V shed 2 bases, J shed 5 bases, and the junction held 5 bases outside the gene matches. The CDR3, as DNA: TGTGCCAGCAGTGAAAGGACAGGGCCAGACAATGAGCAGTTCTTC. It is translated as CASSERTGPDNEQFF.

This clone occurred a few times. The same CDR3 can be traced to other DNA sequences in this sample. This chain joins TRBV6-5 and TRBJ1-1; tentatively, D is TRBD1 (5 bases). V was pared by 6 bases and J by 1 base, with 9 bases between. Looked up from germline, CDR1 is MNHEY and CDR2 is SVGAGI. The CDR3 is 13 residues long. The CDR3 region is CASREGRNTEAFF. The CDR3 nucleotides are TGTGCCAGCAGGGAGGGGCGGAACACTGAAGCTTTCTTT.

CDR3 sequence reads: CASKSPTQGNEAFF. CDR3 DNA sequence: TGTGCCAGTAAGAGTCCTACACAGGGAAATGAAGCTTTCTTT. The V call is TRBV19, the J call TRBJ1-1; maybe TRBD1 (6 bases). The CDR3 is 14 residues long. V shed 7 bases and J shed 7 bases, with 19 bases lying between them. CDR1 and CDR2 (germline): LNHDA, SQIVND (reference sequence).

The chain has TRBV3-1 (or the pseudogene TRBV3-2) and TRBJ1-1; TRBD1 might be the D (5 bases). The length of the CDR3 is 12 residues. Trimming cost V 6 bases and J 4 bases, with 9 bases left between them. CDR1 is LGHDT, CDR2 YNNKEL, per germline (reference sequence). The DNA of the CDR3 is TGTGCCAGCAGAACCGGGGGCACTGAAGCTTTCTTT. This encodes CASRTGGTEAFF.

This rearrangement joins TRBV27 to TRBJ2-7; 10 positions agree with TRBD2. V gave up 6 bases and J gave up 4 bases; unmatched junction bases: 6. The CDR3 runs to 14 residues. The germline gives CDR1 MNHEY, CDR2 SMNVEV (reference sequence). The CDR3 loop is CASSPAGGGYEQYF. For the CDR3, the DNA is TGTGCCAGCAGCCCAGCGGGAGGGGGATACGAGCAGTACTTC.

The chain links TRBV9 to TRBJ2-3; D possibly corresponds to TRBD1 (5 bases). Germline V lookup: CDR1 SGDLS, CDR2 YYNGEE. The ends were cut back, 6 bases at V and 0 bases at J, with 17 bases in the middle. The CDR3 is made up of 16 amino acids. CDR3 loop: CASTVSGRSSTDTQYF. The CDR3 DNA follows: TGTGCCAGCACCGTCTCAGGGCGATCTAGCACAGATACGCAGTATTTT.

V usage is TRBV7-2 and J usage is TRBJ1-6; 8 positions match TRBD1. CDR1 and CDR2 (germline): SGHTA, FQGNSA. CDR3 length: 17 amino acids. The junction had 4 bases not matched to a gene; V was cut back by 1 base and J by 2 bases. In DNA form, the CDR3 reads TGTGCCAGCAGCTTAGTACAGGGGGGGACCTATAATTCACCCCTCCACTTT. Amino acids: CASSLVQGGTYNSPLHF.

This clone was recorded once. The V and J genes are TRBV9 and TRBJ2-3; the D is unclear. The CDR3 extends over 17 amino acids. Germline V gene lookup returns CDR1 SGDLS and CDR2 YYNGEE. V lost 0 bases to trimming and J lost 5 bases, with 19 bases between them. The CDR3 region has the DNA TGTGCCAGCAGCGTAGGGGCTATGCGTACATGGGGAGATACGCAGTATTTT. Its protein product is CASSVGAMRTWGDTQYF.

The chain uses TRBV5-4 and TRBJ1-5; weak D call: TRBD1 (6 bases). CDR1 and CDR2 (germline): SGHNT, YYREEE (reference sequence). There are 16 residues in the CDR3. V was clipped by 0 bases and J by 1 base, with 11 bases between them. This CDR3 is CASSLGGRSSNQPQHF. CDR3 DNA sequence: TGTGCCAGCAGCTTGGGGGGGCGGTCAAGCAATCAGCCCCAGCATTTT. Drawing the rest from reference TRBV5-4 and TRBJ1-5, the complete variable domain is ETGVTQSPTHLIKTRGQQVTLRCSSQSGHNTVSWYQQALGQGPQFIFQYYREEENGRGNFPPRFSGLQFPNYSSELNVNALELDDSALYLCASSLGGRSSNQPQHFGDGTRLSIL.